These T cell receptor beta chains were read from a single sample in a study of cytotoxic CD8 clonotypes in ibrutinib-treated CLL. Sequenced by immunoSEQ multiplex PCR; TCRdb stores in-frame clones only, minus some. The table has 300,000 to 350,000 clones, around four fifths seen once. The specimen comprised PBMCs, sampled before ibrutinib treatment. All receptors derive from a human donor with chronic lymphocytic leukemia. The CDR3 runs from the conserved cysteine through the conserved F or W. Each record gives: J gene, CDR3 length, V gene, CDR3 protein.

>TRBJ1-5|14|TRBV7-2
CASSLSPGYQPQHF
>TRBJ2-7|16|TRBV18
CASSPGLAGGVYEQYF
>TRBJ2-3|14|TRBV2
CASSVDQVLDTQYF
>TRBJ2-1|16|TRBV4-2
CASSLQPAGSYNEQFF
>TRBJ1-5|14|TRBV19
CASSSSGGNQPQHF
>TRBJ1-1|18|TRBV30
CAWSVQGTRRRVNTEAFF
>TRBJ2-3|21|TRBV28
CASRYVGGLAGFRRGTDTQYF
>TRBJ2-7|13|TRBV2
CASSELGGSEQYF
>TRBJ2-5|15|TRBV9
CASSAGLAGVETQYF
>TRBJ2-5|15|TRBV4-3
CASSQDIGGWETQYF
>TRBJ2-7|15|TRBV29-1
CSVELLAGGPREQYF
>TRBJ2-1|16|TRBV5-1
CASSLAGTSIYNEQFF
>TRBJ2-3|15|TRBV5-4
CASSRSRDSLEGQYF
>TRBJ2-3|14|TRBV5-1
CASSLTSSTDTQYF
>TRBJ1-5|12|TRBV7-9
CASSRGGQPQHF
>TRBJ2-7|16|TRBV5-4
CASSQIPWDSYYEQYF